Each of the 20 T cell receptor beta chains below was sequenced from the same sample in a study of cytomegalovirus exposure and HLA in healthy donors. With 60 Vbeta and 13 Jbeta primers, the PCR was carried out. The protocol was immunoSEQ multiplex PCR, while the TCRdb copy is restricted to in-frame clones and leaves out a portion. This sample carries about 130,000 clones, about four fifths of them seen once, and the ten largest clones take approximately 3.6%. Sample: PBMCs. These receptors came from a woman aged 40 to 49 in good health and CMV-seropositive.

The V call is TRBV19, the J call TRBJ2-1, with TRBD2 identical over 7 bases. The trim removed 6 bases at V and 2 bases at J, leaving 4 bases unmatched. The length of the CDR3 is 14 residues. The germline gives CDR1 LNHDA, CDR2 SQIVND (reference sequence). The CDR3 loop reads CASSPSGAYNEQFF. The CDR3 bases are TGTGCCAGTAGCCCTAGCGGAGCCTACAATGAGCAGTTCTTC.

The CDR3 protein is CASRRQDYSGNTIYF. The CDR3 region has the DNA TGTGCCAGTAGGAGACAAGATTACTCTGGAAACACCATATATTTT. The rearrangement joins TRBV19 to TRBJ1-3; D is unclear. There are 15 residues in the CDR3. Germline V gene sequence: CDR1 LNHDA, CDR2 SQIVND (reference sequence). V dropped 6 bases and J dropped 0 bases, with 12 bases sitting between them.

The CDR3 nucleotides are TGTGCCAGCAGCGTCGGACAGGGGTATTATGAGACCCAGTACTTC. Translation gives CASSVGQGYYETQYF. The chain couples TRBV9 to TRBJ2-5, with TRBD1 matching over 9 bases. After removal of 2 bases from V and 5 bases from J, the junction contained 7 bases not matched to a gene. Germline V gene sequence: CDR1 SGDLS, CDR2 YYNGEE. The CDR3 runs to 15 residues.

This rearrangement joins TRBV9 to TRBJ2-1; 8 bases agree with TRBD2. The germline gives CDR1 SGDLS, CDR2 YYNGEE. The V gene end was trimmed by 0 bases and the J gene end by 0 bases; junction bases not matched to a gene: 2. This CDR3 has 16 residues. The CDR3 coding sequence is TGTGCCAGCAGCGTAGACCTAGCGGGCTCCTACAATGAGCAGTTCTTC. Residues: CASSVDLAGSYNEQFF.

V usage is TRBV9 and J usage is TRBJ2-5; TRBD2 agrees at 9 bases. The tail of the sequence fits TRBJ2-7 better, so the J call may be wrong. Germline V lookup: CDR1 SGDLS, CDR2 YYNGEE. The CDR3 is made up of 14 amino acids. CDR3 protein: CASSGGLADYEQYF. In DNA form, the CDR3 reads TGTGCCAGCAGCGGGGGACTAGCAGACTACGAGCAGTACTTC.

The chain carries TRBV29-1 and TRBJ2-5; 10 bases are a match to TRBD2. The CDR3 sequence is 12 residues long. V lost 5 bases to trimming and J lost 5 bases; unmatched junction nucleotides: 2. Per the germline V gene, CDR1 is SQVTM and CDR2 is ANQGSEA. The CDR3 protein is CSVTSGIETQYF. As DNA, the CDR3 is TGCAGCGTTACTAGCGGGATTGAGACCCAGTACTTC. The variable domain in full, with the rest retrieved from reference TRBV29-1 and TRBJ2-5, is SAVISQKPSRDICQRGTSLTIQCQVDSQVTMMFWYRQQPGQSLTLIATANQGSEATYESGFVIDKFPISRPNLTFSTLTVSNMSPEDSSIYLCSVTSGIETQYFGPGTRLLVL.

The chain recombines TRBV4-3 with TRBJ2-7; 8 bases are a match to TRBD1. In germline, CDR1 is LGHNA, CDR2 YSLEER. With 4 bases clipped from V and 6 bases from J, the junction kept 8 bases outside the gene matches. The length of the CDR3 is 14 residues. The CDR3 DNA follows: TGCGCCAGCAGCCTCGGACAGGGTGGGTTCGAGCAGTACTTC. Translating it yields CASSLGQGGFEQYF.

The chain combines TRBV4-1 with TRBJ2-4; D not certain. The V end lost 0 bases, the J end lost 0 bases, and 6 bases lay between the germline ends. CDR3 length: 15 amino acids. From germline, CDR1 is MGHRA and CDR2 YSYEKL. Here the CDR3 reads CASSQDERAKNIQYF. CDR3 DNA: TGCGCCAGCAGCCAAGATGAGAGAGCCAAAAACATTCAGTACTTC.

This clone was seen more than once but under ten times. The chain is built from TRBV27 and TRBJ2-4; 7 bases are shared with TRBD1. CDR3 length: 14 residues. Germline CDR1 reads MNHEY; CDR2 reads SMNVEV (reference sequence). V lost 5 bases, J lost 6 bases, and 7 bases stayed unmatched. CDR3 region: CASSLRDSTNIQYF. CDR3 sequence (DNA): TGTGCCAGCAGTCTCCGGGACAGCACAAACATTCAGTACTTC.

This rearrangement joins TRBV25-1 to TRBJ1-2, with 8 bases aligning to TRBD1. Germline CDR1 reads MGHDK; CDR2 reads SYGVNS. The CDR3 is made up of 13 amino acids. The J segment lost 5 bases and the V segment lost 3 bases, leaving 2 bases of the junction unmatched. The CDR3, as DNA: TGTGCCAGCAGTGAGGGACAGGTGTATGGCTACACCTTC. Residues: CASSEGQVYGYTF.

The chain has TRBV11-2 and TRBJ2-1, with TRBD1 matching over 9 bases. Losses at the gene ends were 6 bases for V and 8 bases for J; bases not matched to a gene: 14. Germline V gene lookup returns CDR1 SGHAT and CDR2 FQNNGV. The CDR3 has 16 amino acids. The CDR3 sequence: CASSQFGTGPVDEQFF. The CDR3 coding sequence is TGTGCCAGCAGTCAATTTGGGACAGGGCCGGTGGATGAGCAGTTCTTC.

The rearrangement links TRBV6-1 to TRBJ1-2; tentatively, D is TRBD1 (5 bases). The germline gives CDR1 MNHNS, CDR2 SASEGT. The CDR3 spans 13 residues. Between the trimmed V and J ends, which lost 5 bases and 8 bases, there was a span of 15 bases. DNA for the CDR3: TGTGCCAGCAGTAAGACAGTGGTAAGGGGCTACACCTTC. Amino acids: CASSKTVVRGYTF.

The V and J genes are TRBV15 and TRBJ2-6, with 9 bases identical to TRBD1. V shed 1 base and J 4 bases; nucleotides not matched to a gene: 8. Germline V CDR1 and CDR2: LNHNV, YYDKDF (reference sequence). CDR3 length equals 18 residues. The CDR3 DNA reads TGTGCCACCAGCAGAGGGCCGGGACAGGGATCCGGGGCCAACGTCCTGACTTTC. It encodes CATSRGPGQGSGANVLTF. The variable domain in full, with the rest retrieved from reference TRBV15 and TRBJ2-6, is DAMVIQNPRYQVTQFGKPVTLSCSQTLNHNVMYWYQQKSSQAPKLLFHYYDKDFNNEADTPDNFQSRRPNTSFCFLDIRSPGLGDTAMYLCATSRGPGQGSGANVLTFGAGSRLTVL.

Regarding this clone: An end of the junction differs from the germline gene, which may be a read error. This chain uses TRBV4-1 with TRBJ1-3; D perhaps matches TRBD1 (5 bases). The length of the CDR3 is 16 residues. From germline, CDR1 is MGHRA and CDR2 YSYEKL. The CDR3 bases are TGCGCCAGCAGCCAACCTCAGGGAAAAACCGGAAACACCGTATATTTT. This encodes CASSQPQGKTGNTVYF.

V gene TRBV27 combines with J gene TRBJ1-1; D remains unclear. Trimming cost V 3 bases and J 1 base, with 6 bases left between them. CDR1 is MNHEY and CDR2 is SMNVEV in the germline V gene (reference sequence). This CDR3 is 13 amino acids long. The DNA of the CDR3 is TGTGCCAGCAGTTTTGCCAGGAACACTGAAGCTTTCTTT. It is translated as CASSFARNTEAFF.

A single count supports this clone. The chain has TRBV28 and TRBJ2-7; D unresolved. V shed 4 bases and J shed 3 bases, with 7 bases lying between them. The CDR3 loop spans 12 amino acids. Germline-derived CDR1 and CDR2 are MDHEN and SYDVKM. Here the CDR3 reads CASSYSSYEQYF. The DNA of the CDR3 is TGTGCCAGCAGTTACAGTAGCTACGAGCAGTACTTC.

The chain is built from TRBV9 and TRBJ2-5; TRBD2 aligns across 11 bases. V dropped 4 bases and J dropped 13; count of bases not matched to a gene: 12. From germline, CDR1 is SGDLS and CDR2 YYNGEE. The CDR3 has 14 residues. The CDR3 sequence is CASSFTGTSGPRYF. Written as DNA, the CDR3 is TGTGCCAGCAGCTTCACCGGGACTAGCGGCCCGCGGTACTTC.

The gene calls are TRBV19 and TRBJ1-5; 7 nucleotides agree with TRBD1. The trim removed 3 bases at V and 7 bases at J, leaving 9 bases unmatched. This CDR3 spans 15 amino acids. Germline CDR1 LNHDA, CDR2 SQIVND (reference sequence). CDR3 sequence (DNA): TGTGCCAGTAGTATTAGGGGGCAAGCCTGGCAGCCCCAGCATTTT. Its translation: CASSIRGQAWQPQHF.

This clone was counted between two and nine times. The V gene is TRBV7-8, the J gene TRBJ1-1; 10 bases fit TRBD1. Per the germline V gene, CDR1 is SGHVS and CDR2 is FQNEAQ. The V and J ends lost 5 bases and 1 base, in that order; junction bases with no gene match: 4. CDR3 size: 15 residues. CDR3 amino acids: CASSRRQGANTEAFF. The CDR3 bases are TGTGCCAGCAGCAGAAGACAGGGGGCGAACACTGAAGCTTTCTTT.

V is TRBV19 and J is TRBJ1-2; D perhaps matches TRBD1 (5 bases). V shed 7 bases and J shed 7 bases, with 22 bases lying between them. The length of the CDR3 is 15 residues. Per the germline V gene, CDR1 is LNHDA and CDR2 is SQIVND (reference sequence). The CDR3 loop is CASTETHLSRGGYTF. Written as DNA, the CDR3 is TGTGCCAGTACCGAGACACACCTCTCAAGGGGTGGCTACACCTTC.